Below are 19 T cell receptor beta chains sequenced from a single sample in a study of CD8 T cells in Susac syndrome. RNA amounts of about 0.5 to 1 ug underwent reverse transcription with random hexamers. TCRdb recomputed calls from the immunoSEQ multiplex PCR reads with MiXCR, one row per CDR3 protein. The sample includes roughly 130,000 distinct CDR3 sequences, more than 90% of them seen just once. Sequencing used CD4+ T cells from PBMCs. The receptors stem from a human donor in good health.

V is TRBV9 and J is TRBJ2-1; D perhaps matches TRBD2 (5 bases). Deletions cut 4 bases from V and 8 bases from J, with 16 bases between. Germline lookup yields CDR1 SGDLS and CDR2 YYNGEE. CDR3 length: 14 residues. The DNA for the CDR3 is TGTGCCAGCAGCCCTAGCACGCTGGTCGATGAGCAGTTCTTC. It translates to CASSPSTLVDEQFF.

This clonotype was observed a handful of times. The V and J genes are TRBV7-9 and TRBJ1-5; TRBD1 might be the D (6 bases). Trimming left V 0 bases short and J 2 bases short, with 11 bases between. Germline V gives CDR1 SEHNR, CDR2 FQNEAQ (reference sequence). The CDR3 loop spans 16 amino acids. The CDR3 sequence: CASSLAGAGGNQPQHF. DNA for the CDR3: TGTGCCAGCAGCTTAGCAGGGGCAGGGGGCAATCAGCCCCAGCATTTT.

V is TRBV5-6 and J is TRBJ2-1; 7 bases align to TRBD1. This CDR3 region has 15 residues. Trimming at V came to 0 bases and at J to 4 bases, leaving 4 bases not matched to a gene. Germline-derived CDR1 and CDR2 are SGHDT and YYEEEE. CDR3 sequence: CASSLGMTGYNEQFF. In DNA, the CDR3 is TGTGCCAGCAGCTTGGGGATGACAGGGTACAATGAGCAGTTCTTC.

The chain recombines TRBV6-1 with TRBJ2-2; 8 nucleotides align to TRBD1. There are 16 residues in the CDR3. Trimming removed 6 bases from V and 4 bases from J; junction bases left unmatched: 10. The V gene's germline CDR1 is MNHNS and CDR2 SASEGT. DNA of the CDR3: TGTGCCAGCAGGCGCAGGGGGCGGATTCCCACCGGGGAGCTGTTTTTT. It encodes CASRRRGRIPTGELFF.

V usage is TRBV7-2 and J usage is TRBJ2-5; D is undetermined. Trimming pared 2 bases from V and 4 bases from J, leaving 8 bases between. Germline V gives CDR1 SGHTA, CDR2 FQGNSA. This CDR3 is built from 13 residues. The CDR3 loop is CASSLTSGETQYF. As DNA, the CDR3 is TGTGCCAGCAGCTTAACCAGTGGAGAGACCCAGTACTTC.

The chain uses TRBV12-3 or TRBV12-4 and TRBJ2-6; D unresolved. The germline V and J ends were trimmed by 6 bases and 4 bases, with 7 bases remaining between them. CDR3 size: 13 residues. CDR3 sequence: CASRSAGANVLTF. As DNA, the CDR3 is TGTGCCAGCAGATCGGCAGGGGCCAACGTCCTGACTTTC.

The sample holds one count of this clonotype. The rearrangement uses TRBV7-2 and TRBJ2-5, with D possibly TRBD2 on 5 matching bases. Germline CDR1 and CDR2: SGHTA and FQGNSA. This CDR3 contains 15 residues. V lost 6 bases, J lost 2 bases, and 16 bases lay in between. The CDR3 here is CASSLRPAVQETQYF. CDR3 coding DNA: TGTGCCAGCAGTCTTAGACCAGCGGTTCAAGAGACCCAGTACTTC.

This rearrangement joins TRBV3-1 to TRBJ2-3; tentatively, D is TRBD2 (6 bases). V lost 1 base, J lost 1 base, and 6 bases lay in between. Germline values: CDR1 LGHDT, CDR2 YNNKEL (reference sequence). This CDR3 has 14 amino acids. As DNA, the CDR3 is TGTGCCAGCAGCCAAGGGGGGGGCACAGATACGCAGTATTTT. Encoded protein: CASSQGGGTDTQYF.

The rearrangement joins TRBV30 to TRBJ1-5, with D maybe TRBD1 (5 bases). V was pared by 2 bases and J by 2 bases, with 10 bases between. This CDR3 is 14 amino acids long. Germline V gives CDR1 GTSNPN, CDR2 SVGIG (reference sequence). CDR3 sequence: CAWSIMGGNQPQHF. CDR3 in DNA: TGTGCCTGGAGTATCATGGGGGGCAATCAGCCCCAGCATTTT.

The chain combines TRBV19 with TRBJ2-7; perhaps D is TRBD1 or TRBD2 (5 bases each). Between the trimmed V and J ends, which lost 10 bases and 2 bases, there was a span of 27 bases. The CDR3 consists of 17 residues. CDR1 LNHDA and CDR2 SQIVND come from the germline V gene (reference sequence). The CDR3 sequence is CATSSGTAGRGTYEQYF. In nucleotides, the CDR3 is TGTGCCACCTCCTCCGGGACGGCGGGCCGAGGGACCTACGAGCAGTACTTC.

The chain employs TRBV7-8 and TRBJ2-2, with TRBD1 matching 7 bases. The junction had 2 bases not matched to a gene; V was cut back by 2 bases and J by 2 bases. Per the germline V gene, CDR1 is SGHVS and CDR2 is FQNEAQ. This CDR3 region has 15 residues. This CDR3 is CASSLRDSNTGELFF. CDR3 in DNA: TGTGCCAGCAGCTTACGGGACAGCAACACCGGGGAGCTGTTTTTT.

CDR3 in amino acids: CASSLGRTNTGELFF. CDR3 in DNA: TGCGCCAGCAGCTTGGGAAGGACAAACACCGGGGAGCTGTTTTTT. The chain joins TRBV5-1 to TRBJ2-2, with D maybe TRBD1 (5 bases). From germline, CDR1 is SGHRS and CDR2 YFSETQ. The CDR3 is 15 amino acids. Trimming took 0 bases from V and 2 from J, leaving 8 bases between them.

This rearrangement joins TRBV27 to TRBJ1-1; D remains ambiguous. CDR1 is MNHEY and CDR2 is SMNVEV in the germline V gene (reference sequence). Trimming took 5 bases from V and 1 from J, leaving 17 bases between them. CDR3 length equals 16 residues. CDR3 residues: CASSRGSGVGNTEAFF. CDR3 sequence (DNA): TGTGCCAGCAGTCGCGGTAGTGGGGTGGGGAACACTGAAGCTTTCTTT.

The chain carries TRBV2 and TRBJ1-4; D is ambiguous. Germline lookup yields CDR1 SNHLY and CDR2 FYNNEI. The germline V and J ends were trimmed by 0 bases and 5 bases, with 4 bases remaining between them. This CDR3 contains 13 residues. The CDR3 coding sequence is TGTGCCAGCAGTGAAGCGCTAAATGAAAAACTGTTTTTT. It is translated as CASSEALNEKLFF.

This chain connects TRBV7-9 to TRBJ1-1; D is perhaps TRBD1 (6 bases). V dropped 5 bases and J dropped 7 bases, with 11 bases sitting between them. Germline CDR1 reads SEHNR; CDR2 reads FQNEAQ (reference sequence). This CDR3 is built from 12 residues. As DNA, the CDR3 is TGTGCCAGCAGCAACGACAGGCTTGAAGCTTTCTTT. Translating it yields CASSNDRLEAFF.

CDR3 residues: CASSSGTKDNEQYF. The CDR3 DNA reads as TGCGCCAGCAGCTCCGGGACTAAGGACAACGAGCAGTACTTC. The V gene is TRBV5-1, the J gene TRBJ2-7; 7 bases line up with TRBD2. V gave up 3 bases and J gave up 5 bases; unmatched junction bases: 8. CDR1 is SGHRS, CDR2 YFSETQ, per germline. The CDR3 consists of 14 residues.

The V gene is TRBV29-1, the J gene TRBJ2-5; unclear D gene. Trimming stripped 7 bases from V and 5 bases from J, with 11 bases between. Germline CDR1 and CDR2: SQVTM and ANQGSEA. This CDR3 is built from 11 residues. CDR3 sequence: CSATKGETQYF. The CDR3 bases are TGCAGCGCCACGAAGGGCGAGACCCAGTACTTC. The full variable domain, rest sourced from reference TRBV29-1 and TRBJ2-5, is SAVISQKPSRDICQRGTSLTIQCQVDSQVTMMFWYRQQPGQSLTLIATANQGSEATYESGFVIDKFPISRPNLTFSTLTVSNMSPEDSSIYLCSATKGETQYFGPGTRLLVL.

The chain is built from TRBV7-2 and TRBJ2-5; D might be TRBD2 (6 bases). The germline gives CDR1 SGHTA, CDR2 FQGNSA. The CDR3 runs 11 residues. Trimming pared 3 bases from V and 9 bases from J, leaving 8 bases between. CDR3 amino acids: CASSFRDSQYF. In DNA, the CDR3 is TGTGCCAGCAGCTTTCGGGACTCCCAGTACTTC.

This sequence joins TRBV19 and TRBJ2-2; D perhaps matches TRBD1 (5 bases). Germline CDR1 is LNHDA and CDR2 is SQIVND (reference sequence). Trimming took 1 base from V and 6 from J, leaving 12 bases between them. CDR3 size: 15 residues. The CDR3 loop is CASSIGARVAGELFF. CDR3 DNA sequence: TGTGCCAGTAGTATAGGGGCCAGGGTCGCCGGGGAGCTGTTTTTT.